The source of this T cell receptor (beta chain) is a study of OX40 agonist ivuxolimab in advanced cancers. Using immunoSEQ multiplex PCR, the repertoire was profiled, and TCRdb retains in-frame clones only, with some absent. The repertoire holds roughly 65,000 clones, with around 86% as singletons. The germline V gene encodes CDR1 SNHLY and CDR2 FYNNEI. This CDR3 has 16 amino acids. This TCR derives from an adult with an advanced solid tumor such as melanoma, head and neck, liver or kidney cancer. The sample consisted of CD4+ or CD8+ T cells sorted from blood, taken in a trial of the OX40 agonist ivuxolimab. This chain uses TRBV2 with TRBJ2-5, with D tentatively TRBD2 (7 bases). The J call is in doubt because the DNA end fits TRBJ2-7 better. CDR3 protein: CASSDGGGPSPYEQYF. In nucleotides, the CDR3 is TGTGCCAGCAGCGATGGGGGGGGGCCCTCTCCCTACGAGCAGTACTTC.